These T cell receptor beta chains were read from a single sample in a study of blood T cell repertoires in COVID-19. Repertoires were generated with immunoSEQ multiplex PCR, while TCRdb's copy carries only in-frame clones and drops some. Here the sample spans about 59,000 clones, more than 75% being singletons. The specimen was peripheral blood. The source of these receptors is a man older than 75 in a cohort sampled during active COVID-19. CDR3s include the opening cysteine and the closing phenylalanine or tryptophan. A D gene is named only where the DNA matches it firmly. Clone size is stated in some rows and not others, as once, few, many or a class when expanded.

D gene | J gene | clone size | V gene | CDR3 DNA | CDR3 protein
TRBD1 | TRBJ2-2 | - | TRBV7-9 | TGTGCCAGCAGTTCGGGACAGGAAAACGGGGAGCTGTTTTTT | CASSSGQENGELFF
- | TRBJ2-3 | - | TRBV4-1 | TGCGCCAGCAGCCAAGATTTGACAGGGCGGAGGGGAGATACGCAGTATTTT | CASSQDLTGRRGDTQYF
TRBD1 | TRBJ1-3 | - | TRBV5-1 | TGCGCCAGCAGCTTGAAGGGACAGGGGGATCCTGGAAACACCATATATTTT | CASSLKGQGDPGNTIYF
TRBD1 | TRBJ2-2 | - | TRBV12-5 | TGTGCTAGTGGGAGGGACAGGGGGCCCACCGGGGAGCTGTTTTTT | CASGRDRGPTGELFF
TRBD2 | TRBJ2-2 | - | TRBV5-1 | TGCGCCAGCAGCCCGCCGACTAGCGGGGGGGCCGGGGAGCTGTTTTTT | CASSPPTSGGAGELFF
TRBD2 | TRBJ2-7 | - | TRBV9 | TGTGCCAGCAGCGTTCATTGGGCGGGGGGGGCCGACGAGCAGTACTTC | CASSVHWAGGADEQYF
TRBD1 | TRBJ1-1 | once | TRBV6-5 | TGTGCCAGCAGTTACGACAGGGCCACGTTATACACTGAAGCTTTCTTT | CASSYDRATLYTEAFF
- | TRBJ2-6 | - | TRBV21-1 | TGTGCCAGCAGCATATCATCCAGGGAGGGAAGTGGGGCCAACGTCCTGACTTTC | CASSISSREGSGANVLTF
- | TRBJ1-2 | - | TRBV20-1 | TGCAGTGCCAGTTCCCCGGCAGGGCATGGCTACACCTTC | CSASSPAGHGYTF
- | TRBJ1-3 | - | TRBV19 | TGTGCCAGTAGTTTCACGACAGGAACCTCTGGAAACACCATATATTTT | CASSFTTGTSGNTIYF
TRBD2 | TRBJ2-2 | - | TRBV6-5 | TGTGCCAGCGTGACCGGGACTAGTGGGGTCGGGGAGCTGTTTTTT | CASVTGTSGVGELFF
- | TRBJ2-3 | - | TRBV4-2 | TGTGCCAGCAGCCCTGGCGCGGCTGATCCTAGCACAGATACGCAGTATTTT | CASSPGAADPSTDTQYF
- | TRBJ1-3 | - | TRBV2 | TGTGCCAGCAGTGTAAGGCCTTCTCGACAGGAGAGCTCTGGAAACACCATATATTTT | CASSVRPSRQESSGNTIYF
TRBD2 | TRBJ2-5 | - | TRBV10-3 | TGTGCCATCAGTGGACCCTTGGGAGCGGGGGTTGAGGAGACCCAGTACTTC | CAISGPLGAGVEETQYF
- | TRBJ2-1 | - | TRBV18 | TGTGCCAGCTCACAAGCCGATGAGCAGTTCTTC | CASSQADEQFF
TRBD1 | TRBJ2-7 | - | TRBV30 | TGTGCCTGGAGCCACACGGACAGGGTCCACGAGCAGTACTTC | CAWSHTDRVHEQYF
TRBD2 | TRBJ2-5 | - | TRBV7-9 | TGTGCCAGCAGCTCTCCTACTAGCGGGAGGGCCGAAGAGACCCAGTACTTC | CASSSPTSGRAEETQYF
TRBD2 | TRBJ2-1 | once | TRBV7-8 | TGTGCCAGCAGCCCTCTCGGCTTGAGCGGGGTGTACAATGAGCAGTTCTTC | CASSPLGLSGVYNEQFF
- | TRBJ2-3 | - | TRBV7-3 | TGTGCCAGCAGCTTAACTGGCCAGGGGACAGATACGCAGTATTTT | CASSLTGQGTDTQYF
TRBD1 | TRBJ1-1 | - | TRBV15 | TGTGCCACCAGCAGAGATGACAGGGGTAACACTGAAGCTTTCTTT | CATSRDDRGNTEAFF
- | TRBJ2-7 | - | TRBV6-1 | TGTGCCAGCAGTGAAAGTTGGACAGCCAACTACGAGCAGTACTTC | CASSESWTANYEQYF
TRBD1 | TRBJ1-5 | - | TRBV30 | TGTGCCTGGAGTCAGGGGACAGGGATGTTCAATCAGCCCCAGCATTTT | CAWSQGTGMFNQPQHF
- | TRBJ2-7 | - | TRBV6-6 | TGTGCCAGCAGTTCCCCTCGTACAGAGAGCTCCTACGAGCAGTACTTC | CASSSPRTESSYEQYF
TRBD1 | TRBJ2-3 | - | TRBV7-3 | TGTGCCAGCAGCCCCGACAGGGCGGGAGATACGCAGTATTTT | CASSPDRAGDTQYF
- | TRBJ1-6 | - | TRBV6-5 | TGTGCCAGCAGTTTAGGTGGGGCGGTTAATTCACCCCTCCACTTT | CASSLGGAVNSPLHF
- | TRBJ2-2 | - | TRBV12-3/TRBV12-4 | TGTGCCAGCAGCAGGACAGTCACCGGGGAGCTGTTTTTT | CASSRTVTGELFF
- | TRBJ2-3 | - | TRBV20-1 | TGCAGTGCTAGTCAGCAGGGTTCATATACGCAGTATTTT | CSASQQGSYTQYF
- | TRBJ2-7 | - | TRBV6-2/TRBV6-3 | TGTGCCAGCAGTTATTTTGGGGGCTTACTCTACGAGCAGTACTTC | CASSYFGGLLYEQYF
TRBD2 | TRBJ2-1 | - | TRBV19 | TGTGCCAGTAGTCAGATAAGCGGGAGAAGCTACAATGAGCAGTTCTTC | CASSQISGRSYNEQFF
TRBD1 | TRBJ2-7 | - | TRBV6-5 | TGTGCCAGCAGTTGGGACAGCTCCTACGAGCAGTACTTC | CASSWDSSYEQYF
TRBD2 | TRBJ2-1 | - | TRBV5-6 | TGTGCCAGCAGCTACGGACTAGCGGGGGGATATGAGCAGTTCTTC | CASSYGLAGGYEQFF
- | TRBJ1-2 | - | TRBV5-6 | TGTGCCAGCAGCTTGGTAATGAATACAGGGATGTATGGCTACACCTTC | CASSLVMNTGMYGYTF
TRBD1 | TRBJ1-5 | - | TRBV24-1 | TGTGCCACCAGTGATTCCACAGGGGGTAGCAATCAGCCCCAGCATTTT | CATSDSTGGSNQPQHF
TRBD1 | TRBJ2-1 | - | TRBV24-1 | TGTGCCACCAGTGGAAGGGGGGACAGGGGTCCCAATGAGCAGTTCTTC | CATSGRGDRGPNEQFF
- | TRBJ2-7 | - | TRBV18 | TGTGCCAGCTCACCACCGCCCGCAGCGGGTAGATACGAGCAGTACTTC | CASSPPPAAGRYEQYF
- | TRBJ1-6 | - | TRBV20-1 | TGCAGTGCTAGTAAGGCGGGAGCGAGCTCCTATAATTCACCCCTCCACTTT | CSASKAGASSYNSPLHF
- | TRBJ2-7 | - | TRBV2 | TGTGCCAGCAGTGATGAGTTCCGGGAGCAGTACTTC | CASSDEFREQYF
- | TRBJ2-1 | - | TRBV11-2 | TGTGCCAGCAGCTCTTTCGGGGTCCTTACCGGGAATGAGCAGTTCTTC | CASSSFGVLTGNEQFF
- | TRBJ1-4 | - | TRBV27 | TGTGCCAGCAGTTCCTTGAATGAAAAACTGTTTTTT | CASSSLNEKLFF
- | TRBJ2-2 | - | TRBV12-3/TRBV12-4 | TGTGCCAGCAGTTCACAAGTCACCGGGGAGCTGTTTTTT | CASSSQVTGELFF
TRBD2 | TRBJ2-3 | - | TRBV5-4 | TGTGGTCAGGGGACTAGCGGGACAGATACGCAGTATTTT | CGQGTSGTDTQYF
- | TRBJ1-1 | - | TRBV14 | TGTGCCAGCAGCCTTAACAGGGTCGGGAACACTGAAGCTTTCTTT | CASSLNRVGNTEAFF
- | TRBJ2-3 | - | TRBV5-4 | TGTGCCAGCAGCTTGCGGGGTTCAGATACGCAGTATTTT | CASSLRGSDTQYF
TRBD2 | TRBJ2-1 | - | TRBV3-1/TRBV3-2 | TGTGCCAGCAGCCAAGCGGGAGGGCAATCCTTTCGGGGCAATGAGCAGTTCTTC | CASSQAGGQSFRGNEQFF
TRBD1 | TRBJ1-5 | - | TRBV5-5 | TGTGCCAGCAGCTCAGAAAGGACAGGGGTGGGTCAGCCCCAGCATTTT | CASSSERTGVGQPQHF
- | TRBJ2-2 | - | TRBV18 | TGTGCCAGCTCACCAAGAGGACAGTCGAACACCGGGGAGCTGTTTTTT | CASSPRGQSNTGELFF